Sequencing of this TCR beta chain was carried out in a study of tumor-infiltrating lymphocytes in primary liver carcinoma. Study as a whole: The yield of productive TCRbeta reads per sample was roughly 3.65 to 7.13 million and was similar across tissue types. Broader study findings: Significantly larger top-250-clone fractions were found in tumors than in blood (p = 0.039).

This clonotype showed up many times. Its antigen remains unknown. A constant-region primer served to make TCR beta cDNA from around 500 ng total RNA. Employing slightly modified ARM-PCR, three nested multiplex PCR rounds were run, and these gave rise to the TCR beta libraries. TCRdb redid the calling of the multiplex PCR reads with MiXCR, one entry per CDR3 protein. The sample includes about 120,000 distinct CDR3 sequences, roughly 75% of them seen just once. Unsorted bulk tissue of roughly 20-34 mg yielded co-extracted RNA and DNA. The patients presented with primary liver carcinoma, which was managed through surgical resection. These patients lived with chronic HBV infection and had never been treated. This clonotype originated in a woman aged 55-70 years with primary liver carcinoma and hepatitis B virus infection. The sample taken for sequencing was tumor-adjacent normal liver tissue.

The CDR3 region is CASSPQGLGDTGELFF. CDR3 nucleotides: TGCGCCAGCAGCCCTCAAGGACTAGGGGACACCGGGGAGCTGTTTTTT. The chain employs TRBV5-1 and TRBJ2-2; 7 nucleotides align to TRBD2. In germline, CDR1 is SGHRS, CDR2 YFSETQ. CDR3 size: 16 residues. The junction had 9 bases not matched to a gene; V was cut back by 4 bases and J by 3 bases.